One sample yielded the 10 T cell receptor beta chains listed below, sequenced in a study of response to subunit inactivated influenza vaccine. TCRdb re-called the RT-PCR reads with MiXCR, one entry per CDR3 protein. The table records around 190,000 distinct CDR3 sequences, approximately 14% of them present only once. Specimen: CD8+ T cells sorted from PBMCs, collected about 5 days after vaccination. The source is a man over 45 who received an inactivated influenza vaccine.

The chain is built from TRBV20-1 and TRBJ2-3, with D perhaps TRBD1 (5 bases). Trimming removed 0 bases at V and 1 base at J, with 14 bases between. The CDR3 consists of 16 residues. Germline CDR1 is DFQATT and CDR2 is SNEGSKA (reference sequence). The CDR3 here is CSARDRSRAGTDTQYF. CDR3 DNA: TGCAGTGCTAGAGATCGTTCCAGGGCCGGCACAGATACGCAGTATTTT.

This clonotype appeared a few times. V usage is TRBV6-2 or TRBV6-3 and J usage is TRBJ1-1; D might be TRBD1 (5 bases). Germline assignment: CDR1 MNHEY and CDR2 SVGEGT. The ends were cut back, 1 base at V and 7 bases at J, with 13 bases in the middle. This CDR3 is built from 14 residues. CDR3 in DNA: TGTGCCAGCAGTTACTTTGGACAACACAATGAAGCTTTCTTT. It is translated as CASSYFGQHNEAFF.

This clonotype was counted ten times or more. This rearrangement joins TRBV29-1 to TRBJ2-1; no firm D call. Germline V gene data show CDR1 as SQVTM and CDR2 as ANQGSEA. The CDR3 consists of 16 residues. Trimming removed 6 bases at V and 0 bases at J, with 18 bases between. The CDR3 protein is CSVVWWHRSSYNEQFF. In nucleotides, the CDR3 is TGCAGCGTGGTATGGTGGCATAGGAGCTCCTACAATGAGCAGTTCTTC.

This clonotype has only a few counts. This chain uses TRBV11-3 with TRBJ2-3; 7 bases are a match to TRBD2. The CDR3 consists of 13 residues. V shed 5 bases, J shed 6 bases, and the junction held 5 bases outside the gene matches. Germline CDR1 SGHNT, CDR2 YENEEA. As DNA, the CDR3 is TGTGCCAGCAGCGCTGGGGGAGGGGATACGCAGTATTTT. It specifies CASSAGGGDTQYF.

V and J are TRBV6-1 and TRBJ2-1; weak D call: TRBD2 (5 bases). The length of the CDR3 is 18 residues. Trimming cost V 0 bases and J 0 bases, with 15 bases left between them. Germline lookup yields CDR1 MNHNS and CDR2 SASEGT. CDR3 nucleotide sequence: TGTGCCAGCAGTGAAGCGCTTGTCCGGGGTTACTCCTACAATGAGCAGTTCTTC. Translating it yields CASSEALVRGYSYNEQFF.

The chain combines TRBV28 with TRBJ2-1; 8 bases fit TRBD2. The ends lost 2 bases at V and 5 bases at J; junction bases unmatched: 5. The CDR3 extends over 15 amino acids. Germline CDR1 is MDHEN and CDR2 is SYDVKM. DNA of the CDR3: TGTGCCAGCAGTTTAGTCGGCGGGAGGAACAATGAGCAGTTCTTC. This codes for CASSLVGGRNNEQFF. The full variable domain, rest sourced from reference TRBV28 and TRBJ2-1, is DVKVTQSSRYLVKRTGEKVFLECVQDMDHENMFWYRQDPGLGLRLIYFSYDVKMKEKGDIPEGYSVSREKKERFSLILESASTNQTSMYLCASSLVGGRNNEQFFGPGTRLTVL.

This sequence joins TRBV5-1 and TRBJ2-7; D is unresolved. Germline-derived CDR1 and CDR2 are SGHRS and YFSETQ. V was pared by 0 bases and J by 0 bases, with 13 bases between. This CDR3 contains 16 residues. The CDR3 region has the DNA TGCGCCAGCAGCTTGGCCATTAATGCGGACTCCTACGAGCAGTACTTC. It encodes CASSLAINADSYEQYF. Supplemented by reference TRBV5-1 and TRBJ2-7, the full variable domain reads KAGVTQTPRYLIKTRGQQVTLSCSPISGHRSVSWYQQTPGQGLQFLFEYFSETQRNKGNFPGRFSGRQFSNSRSEMNVSTLELGDSALYLCASSLAINADSYEQYFGPGTRLTVT.

The rearrangement joins TRBV4-1 to TRBJ1-5; D gene ambiguous. The CDR3 runs to 13 residues. V lost 4 bases and J lost 3, with 7 bases in between. Germline loops: CDR1 MGHRA, CDR2 YSYEKL. The CDR3 DNA sequence: TGCGCCAGCAGCCGGTTAATCAATCAGCCCCAGCATTTT. It translates to CASSRLINQPQHF.

The rearrangement uses TRBV6-2 or TRBV6-3 and TRBJ1-1, with D uncertain. Germline V lookup: CDR1 MNHEY, CDR2 SVGEGT. The CDR3 is 14 residues long. V was cut by 5 bases and J by 4 bases, with 14 bases left in between. The chain's CDR3 is CASSLHQGRTEAFF. The CDR3 DNA reads as TGTGCCAGCAGTCTTCATCAAGGGCGCACTGAAGCTTTCTTT.

The DNA for the CDR3 is TGTGCCAGCAGGCCCCCGGGACAGGGGAGCTCCTACGAGCAGTACTTC. This translates into CASRPPGQGSSYEQYF. V gene TRBV28 combines with J gene TRBJ2-7; 10 nucleotides line up with TRBD1. This CDR3 has 16 amino acids. Trimming at V came to 6 bases and at J to 0 bases, leaving 8 bases not matched to a gene. Germline values: CDR1 MDHEN, CDR2 SYDVKM.